The TCR beta chain under discussion was sequenced for a study of human T cells and chemical hapten exposure. At the level of the study: Sensitization was performed using 2% DPC on a 2 cm by 2 cm upper inner arm skin site. Patch tests put 0.01% DPC on the upper back, and the results were checked at 6 days.

Time point indicated: patch test 2, 6 weeks after DPC sensitization. Sample treatment: therapeutic diphenylcyclopropenone sensitization with weekly scalp DPC. This clonotype has a count of ten or more. Its antigen is undetermined. TCRdb re-called the RACE reads with MiXCR, one entry per CDR3 protein. The table shows about 96,000 distinct CDR3 sequences, with 7% to 10% occurring only once. Study-wide findings and caveats: Versus controls, expanded TCRs had significantly more large CDR3 similarity clusters.

The CDR3 covers 15 residues. The germline V and J ends were trimmed by 2 bases and 1 base, with 12 bases remaining between them. The germline V gene encodes CDR1 MNHEY and CDR2 SVGEGT. This sequence originates from a woman in her 40s with alopecia areata. Some clones in this sample may be carry-over from other donors' samples. This chain connects TRBV6-2 or TRBV6-3 to TRBJ2-7, with D perhaps assigned TRBD1 or TRBD2 (5 bases each). Sequenced here: whole blood, sampled in connection with sensitization to the hapten diphenylcyclopropenone (DPC). The CDR3 loop reads CASSYPGTLSYEQYF. In DNA form, the CDR3 reads TGTGCCAGCAGTTACCCCGGGACCCTATCCTACGAGCAGTACTTC.